One sample yielded the 8 T cell receptor beta chains listed below, sequenced in a study of blood T cell repertoires in COVID-19. Generated by immunoSEQ multiplex PCR, the TCRdb table keeps only in-frame clones and is missing some. The sample consists of more than 45,000 clones, approximately 86% of them appearing once. Sample: peripheral blood. All receptors derive from a woman aged 70-85 years with active COVID-19.

The chain joins TRBV19 to TRBJ1-5; maybe TRBD1 (6 bases). This CDR3 contains 14 residues. V shed 6 bases and J shed 0 bases, with 9 bases lying between them. Germline V gives CDR1 LNHDA, CDR2 SQIVND (reference sequence). The DNA for the CDR3 is TGTGCCAGTAGGGGACAATATAGCAATCAGCCCCAGCATTTT. Translating gives CASRGQYSNQPQHF.

CDR3 in DNA: TGTGCCAGCAGCGTAGGGCTAGCGGCTTCGTACGAGCAGTACTTC. Encoded protein: CASSVGLAASYEQYF. The rearrangement joins TRBV9 to TRBJ2-7, with 7 positions matching TRBD2. V dropped 0 bases and J dropped 4; count of bases not matched to a gene: 7. Germline-derived CDR1 and CDR2 are SGDLS and YYNGEE. The CDR3 runs 15 residues.

The V and J genes are TRBV4-2 and TRBJ2-4, with D hard to call. Trimming shortened V by 0 bases and J by 4 bases, and 4 bases separated the two germline ends. The CDR3 has 13 residues. Germline lookup yields CDR1 LGHNA and CDR2 YNFKEQ. The CDR3 DNA is TGTGCCAGCAGCCAAGACAGAAAAAACATTCAGTACTTC. Protein product: CASSQDRKNIQYF.

This chain joins TRBV14 and TRBJ2-3; D possibly corresponds to TRBD2 (5 bases). Deletions cut 2 bases from V and 5 bases from J, with 14 bases between. The CDR3 spans 15 residues. The germline gives CDR1 SGHDN, CDR2 FVKESK. The CDR3, as DNA: TGTGCCAGCAGCCAAAGATGGGGAGAAATAGATACGCAGTATTTT. It codes for CASSQRWGEIDTQYF.

This chain uses TRBV4-2 with TRBJ2-7; TRBD1 might be the D (6 bases). Germline V CDR1 and CDR2: LGHNA, YNFKEQ. There are 14 residues in the CDR3. Trimming left V 0 bases short and J 5 bases short, with 11 bases between. CDR3 nucleotides: TGTGCCAGCAGCCAAGACCCAGGGGTGAACGAGCAGTACTTC. This translates into CASSQDPGVNEQYF.

The chain couples TRBV5-1 to TRBJ2-1; no definite D call. In germline, CDR1 is SGHRS, CDR2 YFSETQ. V was pared by 2 bases and J by 6 bases, with 9 bases between. There are 13 residues in the CDR3. CDR3 nucleotides: TGCGCCAGCAGCTTCGCCATAGCCAATGAGCAGTTCTTC. This encodes CASSFAIANEQFF.

This chain links TRBV6-5 with TRBJ1-2; 11 bases fit TRBD1. CDR1 and CDR2 (germline): MNHEY, SVGAGI. Losses at the gene ends were 2 bases for V and 4 bases for J; bases not matched to a gene: 6. CDR3 length: 16 residues. CDR3 protein: CASSYLRTGGGYGYTF. The CDR3 DNA sequence: TGTGCCAGCAGTTACCTACGGACAGGGGGCGGCTATGGCTACACCTTC.

The rearrangement uses TRBV2 and TRBJ2-1; 13 bases align to TRBD2. Per the germline V gene, CDR1 is SNHLY and CDR2 is FYNNEI. The CDR3 has 16 residues. The trim removed 6 bases at V and 8 bases at J, leaving 10 bases unmatched. The CDR3 nucleotides are TGTGCCAGCAGGGGTACTAGCGGGAGGGGGGTATATGAGCAGTTCTTC. It encodes CASRGTSGRGVYEQFF.